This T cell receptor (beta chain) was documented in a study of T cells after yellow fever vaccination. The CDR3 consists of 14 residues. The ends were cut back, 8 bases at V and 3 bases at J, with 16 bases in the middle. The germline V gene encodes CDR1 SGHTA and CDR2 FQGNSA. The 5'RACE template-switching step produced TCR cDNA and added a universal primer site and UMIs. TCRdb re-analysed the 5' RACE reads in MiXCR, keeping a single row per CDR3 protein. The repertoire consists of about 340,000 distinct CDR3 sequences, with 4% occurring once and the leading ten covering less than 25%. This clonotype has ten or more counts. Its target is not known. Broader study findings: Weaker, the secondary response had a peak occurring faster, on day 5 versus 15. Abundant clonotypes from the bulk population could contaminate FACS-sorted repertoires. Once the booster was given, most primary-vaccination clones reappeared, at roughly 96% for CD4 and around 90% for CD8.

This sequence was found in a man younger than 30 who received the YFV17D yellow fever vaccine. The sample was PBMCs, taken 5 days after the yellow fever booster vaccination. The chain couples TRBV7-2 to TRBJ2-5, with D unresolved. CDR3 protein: CASSPRTVKETQYF. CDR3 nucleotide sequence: TGTGCCAGCTCGCCTCGGACGGTCAAAGAGACCCAGTACTTC.